The 24 T cell receptor beta chains presented below share a single source sample, sequenced in a study of shared clonotypes between healthy human individuals. Measured with immunoSEQ multiplex PCR; TCRdb has only the in-frame clones, and not every one. Here the sample spans around 750,000 clones, approximately 74% being singletons. Input material: memory CD4+ T cells sorted from blood. Subset meaning: CD45RA-negative fraction. The receptors were sampled from a woman aged 25 to 39 in good health.

The chain has TRBV6-7 and TRBJ2-5; maybe TRBD2 (6 bases). TRBV6-7 is identified as an open reading frame with a role that is uncertain. CDR3 length equals 14 residues. The ends were cut back, 5 bases at V and 7 bases at J, with 17 bases in the middle. The CDR3 DNA is TGTGCCAGCAGTCCGCGGCCTAGCGACGTGACCCAGTACTTC. Translating it yields CASSPRPSDVTQYF.

The rearrangement joins TRBV18 to TRBJ2-4; D is undetermined. The V gene lost 1 base and the J gene lost 5 bases, with 6 bases spanning the gap. Germline V gene data show CDR1 as KGHSH and CDR2 as LQKENI. This CDR3 is 13 amino acids long. The CDR3: CASSPRTENIQYF. The CDR3 nucleotides read TGTGCCAGCTCACCACGAACAGAAAACATTCAGTACTTC. Full variable domain (outside the CDR3, taken from reference TRBV18 and TRBJ2-4): NAGVMQNPRHLVRRRGQEARLRCSPMKGHSHVYWYRQLPEEGLKFMVYLQKENIIDESGMPKERFSAEFPKEGPSILRIQQVVRGDSAAYFCASSPRTENIQYFGAGTRLSVL.

This chain uses TRBV21-1 with TRBJ2-5; no check of the table's D call, TRBD2, against the DNA was made. TRBV21-1 is listed as a pseudogene. The CDR3 runs to 14 residues. The CDR3 DNA follows: TGTGCCAGACTTAGCGGGAGGGCCGGGGAGACCCAGTACTTC. Protein: CARLSGRAGETQYF.

The chain uses TRBV28 and TRBJ1-2; D is unclear. The CDR3 is 15 residues long. V was pared by 6 bases and J by 0 bases, with 14 bases between. The germline V gene has CDR1 MDHEN and CDR2 SYDVKM. The CDR3 DNA reads TGTGCCAGCAGCCCCTTAGGTCGAACTAACTATGGCTACACCTTC. Translated, it gives CASSPLGRTNYGYTF.

In this sample, this clone turned up once. The chain employs TRBV7-8 and TRBJ2-7; no reliable D call. Germline V gene sequence: CDR1 SGHVS, CDR2 FQNEAQ. There are 13 residues in the CDR3. With 1 base removed from V and 6 bases from J, the gap between germline ends came to 10 bases. DNA of the CDR3: TGTGCCAGCAGCTTAGGGGCAGGTCGCGAGCAGTACTTC. This encodes CASSLGAGREQYF. Complete variable domain (other parts from reference TRBV7-8 and TRBJ2-7): GAGVSQSPRYKVAKRGQDVALRCDPISGHVSLFWYQQALGQGPEFLTYFQNEAQLDKSGLPSDRFFAERPEGSVSTLKIQRTQQEDSAVYLCASSLGAGREQYFGPGTRLTVT.

V gene TRBV7-3 combines with J gene TRBJ2-1, with 9 bases that match TRBD1. CDR1 is SGHTA and CDR2 is FQGTGA in the germline V gene. Trimming took 5 bases from V and 6 from J; bases not matched to a gene: 5. The CDR3 has 14 amino acids. This CDR3 is CASSPRTGVNEQFF. DNA of the CDR3: TGTGCCAGCAGCCCAAGGACAGGGGTCAATGAGCAGTTCTTC.

The chain joins TRBV7-9 to TRBJ1-1, with D possibly being TRBD1 (6 bases). The CDR3 length is 15 residues. Germline lookup yields CDR1 SEHNR and CDR2 FQNEAQ (reference sequence). The V and J ends lost 0 bases and 1 base respectively, with 9 bases between them. CDR3 in amino acids: CASSLATGQNTEAFF. The CDR3 DNA follows: TGTGCCAGCAGCTTAGCTACAGGGCAGAACACTGAAGCTTTCTTT. The full variable domain, rest sourced from reference TRBV7-9 and TRBJ1-1, is DTGVSQNPRHKITKRGQNVTFRCDPISEHNRLYWYRQTLGQGPEFLTYFQNEAQLEKSRLLSDRFSAERPKGSFSTLEIQRTEQGDSAMYLCASSLATGQNTEAFFGQGTRLTVV.

The J gene is TRBJ2-1, the V gene TRBV27; a possible D gene is TRBD2 (5 bases). CDR3 length equals 13 residues. Germline CDR1 MNHEY, CDR2 SMNVEV (reference sequence). V was pared by 6 bases and J by 3 bases, with 9 bases between. CDR3 nucleotide sequence: TGTGCCAGCAGAAGGACTCGCTACAATGAGCAGTTCTTC. Protein product: CASRRTRYNEQFF.

Remarks on this clone: Other nucleotide sequences from this sample produce the same CDR3. The rearrangement uses TRBV5-1 and TRBJ2-1; maybe TRBD2 (5 bases). This CDR3 region has 15 residues. Germline V gives CDR1 SGHRS, CDR2 YFSETQ. Trimming took off 0 bases at V and 0 bases at J, with 7 bases between the two ends. The CDR3 DNA reads as TGCGCCAGCAGCTTGGACCTAGCCTCCTACAATGAGCAGTTCTTC. It is translated as CASSLDLASYNEQFF. Full variable domain (missing parts from reference TRBV5-1 and TRBJ2-1): KAGVTQTPRYLIKTRGQQVTLSCSPISGHRSVSWYQQTPGQGLQFLFEYFSETQRNKGNFPGRFSGRQFSNSRSEMNVSTLELGDSALYLCASSLDLASYNEQFFGPGTRLTVL.

The chain carries TRBV5-1 and TRBJ2-7; unclear D gene. Trimming stripped 0 bases from V and 4 bases from J, with 14 bases between. The CDR3 spans 15 residues. Germline V lookup: CDR1 SGHRS, CDR2 YFSETQ. CDR3 DNA: TGCGCCAGCAGCTTGGTAGGCACGGCAGAATACGAGCAGTACTTC. It encodes CASSLVGTAEYEQYF. The variable domain in full, with the rest retrieved from reference TRBV5-1 and TRBJ2-7, is KAGVTQTPRYLIKTRGQQVTLSCSPISGHRSVSWYQQTPGQGLQFLFEYFSETQRNKGNFPGRFSGRQFSNSRSEMNVSTLELGDSALYLCASSLVGTAEYEQYFGPGTRLTVT.

The rearrangement uses TRBV11-2 and TRBJ1-1; D remains unclear. From germline, CDR1 is SGHAT and CDR2 FQNNGV. The CDR3 is 14 amino acids. Trimming pared 0 bases from V and 1 base from J, leaving 6 bases between. This chain's CDR3 is CASSLEGWNTEAFF. CDR3 in DNA: TGTGCCAGCAGCTTAGAGGGGTGGAACACTGAAGCTTTCTTT.

V and J are TRBV5-4 and TRBJ2-5; 8 bases line up with TRBD2. Judging by the DNA end, TRBJ2-7 fits better; the J call may be wrong. CDR3 length: 14 amino acids. The germline CDR1 and CDR2 sequences are SGHNT and YYREEE (reference sequence). CDR3 in DNA: TGTGCCAGCAGTCGAGCGGGAGAGCTCTACGAGCAGTACTTC. It encodes CASSRAGELYEQYF.

The V gene is TRBV28, the J gene TRBJ2-5, with 7 bases identical to TRBD2. The CDR3 is 15 residues long. Per germline, CDR1 MDHEN and CDR2 SYDVKM. V was clipped by 2 bases and J by 5 bases; unmatched bases: 8. CDR3 sequence: CASSLGGGTLETQYF. DNA of the CDR3: TGTGCCAGCAGTTTAGGGGGGGGAACCCTCGAGACCCAGTACTTC.

Here the CDR3 DNA reads TGTGCCAGCAGCTTCACGTCTCACGGCACCGGGGAGCTGTTTTTT. Translating gives CASSFTSHGTGELFF. This chain uses TRBV5-4 with TRBJ2-2; D is unresolved. V lost 2 bases to trimming and J lost 4 bases, with 12 bases between them. This CDR3 region has 15 residues. Germline values: CDR1 SGHNT, CDR2 YYREEE (reference sequence).

The rearrangement joins TRBV5-1 to TRBJ1-1; the D is unclear. Germline V lookup: CDR1 SGHRS, CDR2 YFSETQ. The CDR3 sequence is 14 residues long. Trimming pared 0 bases from V and 3 bases from J, leaving 9 bases between. CDR3 coding DNA: TGCGCCAGCAGCTTGGTTGAGATGGACACTGAAGCTTTCTTT. Its protein is CASSLVEMDTEAFF. Together with reference TRBV5-1 and TRBJ1-1, the CDR3 gives the full variable domain: KAGVTQTPRYLIKTRGQQVTLSCSPISGHRSVSWYQQTPGQGLQFLFEYFSETQRNKGNFPGRFSGRQFSNSRSEMNVSTLELGDSALYLCASSLVEMDTEAFFGQGTRLTVV.

The genes are TRBV19 and TRBJ2-7; D ambiguous. The V gene's germline CDR1 is LNHDA and CDR2 SQIVND (reference sequence). Trimming removed 1 base from V and 2 bases from J, with 9 bases in between. CDR3 length: 14 amino acids. The CDR3 reads CASSIVGETYEQYF. The CDR3 bases are TGTGCCAGTAGTATAGTTGGGGAAACCTACGAGCAGTACTTC.

DNA for the CDR3: TGTGCCAGCGCGTTAGGACTGATGGGCACTGAAGCTTTCTTT. Amino acids: CASALGLMGTEAFF. The chain has TRBV6-1 and TRBJ1-1, with unresolved D. Germline V lookup: CDR1 MNHNS, CDR2 SASEGT. This CDR3 is built from 14 residues. Trimming pared 8 bases from V and 4 bases from J, leaving 17 bases between.

The gene calls are TRBV15 and TRBJ1-3; D not resolved. The germline gives CDR1 LNHNV, CDR2 YYDKDF (reference sequence). This CDR3 is built from 16 residues. Trimming took off 0 bases at V and 3 bases at J, with 12 bases between the two ends. CDR3: CATSRDPGSNGNTIYF. CDR3 sequence (DNA): TGTGCCACCAGCAGAGATCCGGGATCAAATGGAAACACCATATATTTT.

CDR3 DNA sequence: TGCGCCAGCGTCCGGGGGGACGGGATGGGCAATGAGCAGTTCTTC. Amino acids: CASVRGDGMGNEQFF. The V and J genes are TRBV5-1 and TRBJ2-1; 7 positions match TRBD2. The length of the CDR3 is 15 residues. The ends lost 7 bases at V and 6 bases at J; junction bases unmatched: 13. CDR1 and CDR2 from the germline V gene are SGHRS and YFSETQ.

With regard to this clone: A read error may account for a junction end that differs from germline. The V and J genes are TRBV4-1 and TRBJ1-1; D is unresolved. Per germline, CDR1 MGHRA and CDR2 YSYEKL. CDR3 length: 14 amino acids. DNA for the CDR3: TGCGCCAGCGGCCAACCGGGAATGAACACTGAAGCTTTCTTT. Its translation: CASGQPGMNTEAFF.

V usage is TRBV5-1 and J usage is TRBJ2-3; TRBD2 agrees at 10 bases. Losses at the gene ends were 0 bases for V and 7 bases for J; bases not matched to a gene: 8. The CDR3 consists of 16 residues. Germline V gives CDR1 SGHRS, CDR2 YFSETQ. The CDR3 DNA reads as TGCGCCAGCAGCTTGGGAAATAGCGGGAGGTTAAATACGCAGTATTTT. It translates to CASSLGNSGRLNTQYF.

The chain has TRBV6-1 and TRBJ2-2, with 8 bases fitting TRBD2. CDR1 and CDR2 from the germline V gene are MNHNS and SASEGT. Trimming took 4 bases from V and 2 from J; bases not matched to a gene: 3. The CDR3 has 15 amino acids. The CDR3 protein is CASSGTSSNTGELFF. In nucleotides, the CDR3 is TGTGCCAGCAGTGGGACTAGCTCTAACACCGGGGAGCTGTTTTTT.

This clone has just a few counts. The chain recombines TRBV27 with TRBJ2-7; D gene ambiguous. V lost 3 bases and J lost 2, with 17 bases in between. The CDR3 has 16 residues. Germline CDR1 reads MNHEY; CDR2 reads SMNVEV (reference sequence). The CDR3 nucleotides are TGTGCCAGCAGTTTTTGGGCAGATGTAAGGCCCTACGAGCAGTACTTC. Translating gives CASSFWADVRPYEQYF.

This chain joins TRBV7-2 and TRBJ1-2; possibly TRBD1 for D (5 bases). Germline loops: CDR1 SGHTA, CDR2 FQGNSA. The CDR3 spans 19 residues. V was cut by 3 bases and J by 2 bases, with 25 bases left in between. In DNA form, the CDR3 reads TGTGCCAGCAGCTTTCGGGGGTCAGGGAAGATTTTAGACAACTATGGCTACACCTTC. This gives the protein CASSFRGSGKILDNYGYTF.